This T cell receptor beta chain was identified in a study of spatial heterogeneity in lung cancer. The overall study: The average appearance count of each unique TCR and UMI combination in raw reads was more than eight.

By sample fraction, this clonotype is medium-sized (0.01 to 0.1%). The time point is: sample taken at primary tumor resection. Tumor, nontumor lung or frozen PBMC supplied whole RNA, sequenced without sorting. Via MiXCR, TCRdb re-called the 5' RACE reads, giving one row per CDR3 protein. The repertoire holds 24,000 or so distinct CDR3 sequences, with 5.5% to 8.5% as singletons. The TCR originated in a male donor with early-stage non-small cell lung cancer. Here the sequenced sample was PBMCs, taken at surgery.

The CDR3: CASSYPNEKLFF. CDR3 coding DNA: TGTGCCAGCAGTTATCCCAATGAAAAACTGTTTTTT. The chain combines TRBV6-6 with TRBJ1-4, with D hard to call. This CDR3 is 12 amino acids long. Germline values: CDR1 MNHNY, CDR2 SVGAGI (reference sequence). With 3 bases removed from V and 5 bases from J, the gap between germline ends came to 4 bases.